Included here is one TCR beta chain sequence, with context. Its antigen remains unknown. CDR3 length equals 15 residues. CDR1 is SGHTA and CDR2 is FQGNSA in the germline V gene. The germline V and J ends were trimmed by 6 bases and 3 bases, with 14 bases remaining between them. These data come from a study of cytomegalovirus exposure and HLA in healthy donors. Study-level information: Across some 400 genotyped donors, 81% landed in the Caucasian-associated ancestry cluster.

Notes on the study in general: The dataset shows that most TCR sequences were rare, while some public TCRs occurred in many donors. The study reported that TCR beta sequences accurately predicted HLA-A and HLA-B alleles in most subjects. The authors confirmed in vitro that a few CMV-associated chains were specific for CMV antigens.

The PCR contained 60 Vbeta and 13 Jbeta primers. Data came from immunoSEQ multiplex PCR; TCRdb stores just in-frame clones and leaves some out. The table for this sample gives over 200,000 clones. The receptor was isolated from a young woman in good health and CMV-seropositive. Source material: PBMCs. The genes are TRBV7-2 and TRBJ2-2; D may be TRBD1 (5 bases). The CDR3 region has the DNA TGTGCCAGCAGTTACAGGCCCCCGTACACCGGGGAGCTGTTTTTT. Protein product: CASSYRPPYTGELFF.